What follows describes a single T cell receptor beta chain. What it recognizes is unknown. Repertoires were generated with immunoSEQ multiplex PCR, while TCRdb's copy carries only in-frame clones and drops some. The profile shows roughly 550,000 clones, 95% to 96% of them singletons. The sample is drawn from a study of shared clonotypes between healthy human individuals. Points from the study as a whole: The sharing of 4.5% to 6.5% of naive CD4 clonotypes was seen across a few donors.

The trim removed 3 bases at V and 5 bases at J, leaving 5 bases unmatched. This CDR3 spans 14 amino acids. Germline V gene lookup returns CDR1 MDHEN and CDR2 SYDVKM. Cells designated naive CD8 were CD45RO-negative and were positively selected for CCR7, with terminally differentiated effector memory CD45RA+ cells excluded. The chain combines TRBV28 with TRBJ2-5, with 8 bases fitting TRBD2. The sequenced sample consisted of naive CD8+ T cells sorted from blood. This TCR was sampled from a woman in her twenties or thirties in good health. CDR3: CASSFTGGPETQYF. In DNA, the CDR3 is TGTGCCAGCAGTTTTACGGGAGGGCCGGAGACCCAGTACTTC.